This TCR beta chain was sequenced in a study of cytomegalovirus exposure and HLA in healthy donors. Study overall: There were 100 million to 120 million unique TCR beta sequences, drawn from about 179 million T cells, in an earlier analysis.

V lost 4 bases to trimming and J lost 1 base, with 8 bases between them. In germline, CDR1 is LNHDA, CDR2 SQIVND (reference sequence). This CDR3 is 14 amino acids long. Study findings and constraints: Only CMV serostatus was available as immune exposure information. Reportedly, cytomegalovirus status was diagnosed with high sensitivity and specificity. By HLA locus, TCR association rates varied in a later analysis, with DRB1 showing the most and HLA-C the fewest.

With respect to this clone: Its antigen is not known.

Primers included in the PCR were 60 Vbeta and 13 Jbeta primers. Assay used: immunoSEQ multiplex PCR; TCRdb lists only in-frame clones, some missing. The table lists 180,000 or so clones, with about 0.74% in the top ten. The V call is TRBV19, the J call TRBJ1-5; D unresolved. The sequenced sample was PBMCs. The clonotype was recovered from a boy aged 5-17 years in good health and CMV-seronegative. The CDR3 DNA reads TGTGCCAGTAGTAATGAGGAAAGCAATCAGCCCCAGCATTTT. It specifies CASSNEESNQPQHF.